Sequencing of this TCR beta chain was carried out in a study of PD-1 blockade in classical Hodgkin lymphoma. The CDR3 runs to 12 residues. Germline-derived CDR1 and CDR2 are MDHEN and SYDVKM. V lost 5 bases and J lost 6, with 11 bases in between. Turning to this clone: Antigen unknown.

The sample's time point: newly diagnosed, previously untreated cHL patient sample. Researchers pulled CD8+ T cells out of thawed PBMCs using magnetic negative selection. The comparison group had newly diagnosed, previously untreated classical Hodgkin lymphoma. TCRdb's table, derived via immunoSEQ multiplex PCR, lists solely in-frame clones and lacks some. This table holds 15,000 or so clones, about 90% found once. General study points: Causes of the repertoire differences remain undefined, possibly disease activity or prior therapy. Reported findings placed baseline TCR diversity lower in newly diagnosed patients (compared with healthy donors).

This chain joins TRBV28 and TRBJ2-7; TRBD2 is a possible D gene (6 bases). Sequencing input: CD8+ T cells from blood. The receptor was derived from a human donor with classical Hodgkin lymphoma. CDR3 nucleotide sequence: TGTGCCAGCAGTCCGACTAGGGGCGAGCAGTACTTC. Translated: CASSPTRGEQYF.